The 16 T cell receptor beta chains given below trace back to one sample, sequenced in a study of blood T cell repertoires in COVID-19. The repertoire was sequenced with immunoSEQ multiplex PCR; TCRdb's copy has only in-frame clones and lacks some. This sample has 250,000 to 300,000 clones, with approximately 90% found just once. Sequencing was done on a sample of peripheral blood. These receptors all come from an older woman with acute or convalescent COVID-19.

This chain connects TRBV3-1 (or the pseudogene TRBV3-2) to TRBJ2-3, with TRBD2 identical over 10 bases. CDR1 is LGHDT, CDR2 YNNKEL, per germline (reference sequence). J was trimmed by 2 bases and V by 5 bases; bases with no gene match: 7. This CDR3 is 16 amino acids long. Here the CDR3 DNA reads TGTGCCAGCAGCGACCCTAGCGGGGGCCACACAGATACGCAGTATTTT. This gives the protein CASSDPSGGHTDTQYF.

The V and J genes are TRBV7-3 and TRBJ2-5, with 8 bases lining up with TRBD1. Germline CDR1 reads SGHTA; CDR2 reads FQGTGA. The CDR3 sequence is 15 residues long. The junction had 2 bases not matched to a gene; V was cut back by 0 bases and J by 2 bases. The CDR3: CASSLTGQAQETQYF. The CDR3, as DNA: TGTGCCAGCAGCTTAACGGGACAGGCGCAAGAGACCCAGTACTTC.

The chain employs TRBV18 and TRBJ1-1; D is ambiguous. The V end was cut by 5 bases, the J end by 5 bases, with 15 bases between. CDR1 is KGHSH and CDR2 is LQKENI in the germline V gene. This CDR3 has 14 amino acids. The CDR3 DNA is TGTGCCAGCTCAACCCCGTCACTTCGGACTGAAGCTTTCTTT. It encodes CASSTPSLRTEAFF.

This chain joins TRBV28 and TRBJ1-1, with unresolved D. V was cut by 3 bases and J by 5 bases, with 13 bases left in between. The length of the CDR3 is 14 residues. CDR1 and CDR2 from the germline V gene are MDHEN and SYDVKM. CDR3 nucleotide sequence: TGTGCCAGCAGTTTTACACAAAAACAAACTGAAGCTTTCTTT. This encodes CASSFTQKQTEAFF.

The rearrangement links TRBV27 to TRBJ2-1; TRBD2 matches 14 bases. CDR1 and CDR2 (germline): MNHEY, SMNVEV (reference sequence). V lost 6 bases and J lost 6; bases outside the gene matches: 10. The length of the CDR3 is 17 residues. This CDR3 reads CASRTTSGGEMGNEQFF. CDR3 DNA sequence: TGTGCCAGCAGGACGACTAGCGGGGGGGAAATGGGCAATGAGCAGTTCTTC.

This clone was seen at least ten times. The chain employs TRBV27 and TRBJ1-6; D is ambiguous. The CDR3 is 14 residues long. Deletions cut 2 bases from V and 7 bases from J, with 9 bases between. Germline CDR1 is MNHEY and CDR2 is SMNVEV (reference sequence). CDR3 coding DNA: TGTGCCAGCAGTTTAGGCCCCCAAAATTCACCCCTCCACTTT. Protein: CASSLGPQNSPLHF.

The chain carries TRBV5-6 and TRBJ1-5; D not resolved. Trimming shortened V by 2 bases and J by 0 bases, and 9 bases separated the two germline ends. This CDR3 is 15 amino acids long. CDR1 and CDR2 from the germline V gene are SGHDT and YYEEEE. The CDR3: CASSLFGNSNQPQHF. The CDR3 nucleotides are TGTGCCAGCAGCTTATTCGGGAATAGCAATCAGCCCCAGCATTTT.

The rearrangement uses TRBV7-2 and TRBJ2-1; 10 bases are shared with TRBD1. V lost 5 bases and J lost 13; bases outside the gene matches: 5. This CDR3 is 12 amino acids long. CDR1 is SGHTA and CDR2 is FQGNSA in the germline V gene. CDR3 DNA: TGTGCCAGCAGCCTGGACAGGGGGGCCCAGTTCTTC. Protein: CASSLDRGAQFF.

The CDR3 DNA is TGTGCCAGCAGCTCCGCCGGGACTAAGGACGAGCAGTACTTC. Translation gives CASSSAGTKDEQYF. The chain uses TRBV7-2 and TRBJ2-7; 7 bases are shared with TRBD2. V lost 4 bases, J lost 5 bases, and 8 bases stayed unmatched. CDR1 and CDR2 (germline): SGHTA, FQGNSA. The CDR3 has 14 residues.

The chain carries TRBV6-6 and TRBJ2-1; TRBD2 agrees at 12 bases. V was clipped by 2 bases and J by 14 bases; unmatched bases: 7. This CDR3 is built from 14 residues. Germline V gene lookup returns CDR1 MNHNY and CDR2 SVGAGI (reference sequence). The CDR3 loop is CASSYGLAGTEEFF. CDR3 bases: TGTGCCAGCAGTTACGGACTAGCGGGAACCGAGGAGTTCTTC.

The chain joins TRBV19 to TRBJ1-6; 8 bases match TRBD1. Unmatched junction bases numbered 8, after V lost 5 bases and J lost 8 bases. Germline V gene data show CDR1 as LNHDA and CDR2 as SQIVND (reference sequence). This CDR3 has 15 amino acids. CDR3 DNA: TGTGCCAGTAGTCCCTGGACAGGGTCAGATTCACCCCTCCACTTT. Its translation is CASSPWTGSDSPLHF.

The chain combines TRBV6-5 with TRBJ2-4, with 7 bases aligning to TRBD2. This CDR3 contains 15 residues. V lost 6 bases and J lost 1; bases outside the gene matches: 6. Germline-derived CDR1 and CDR2 are MNHEY and SVGAGI. The CDR3 sequence: CASSFGGEAKNIQYF. Written as DNA, the CDR3 is TGTGCCAGCAGCTTTGGGGGGGAGGCCAAAAACATTCAGTACTTC.

The chain employs TRBV4-2 and TRBJ2-7, with 8 bases aligning to TRBD2. With V trimmed by 0 bases and J by 7 bases, 11 bases remained unmatched. Germline-derived CDR1 and CDR2 are LGHNA and YNFKEQ. The CDR3 covers 16 residues. The CDR3 is CASSQEGSGTPREQYF. The CDR3, as DNA: TGTGCCAGCAGCCAAGAGGGTAGCGGGACCCCTCGAGAGCAGTACTTC.

This clone appeared once. The chain combines TRBV9 with TRBJ2-2; TRBD1 is a possible D gene (5 bases). V dropped 1 base and J dropped 6 bases, with 10 bases sitting between them. Germline V lookup: CDR1 SGDLS, CDR2 YYNGEE. The CDR3 runs to 14 residues. CDR3 coding DNA: TGTGCCAGCAGCGTACTGGAAGGGGCCGGGGAGCTGTTTTTT. Translating gives CASSVLEGAGELFF.

CDR3 region: CASSLGVLAGRDNEQFF. The CDR3 DNA reads TGTGCCAGCAGCTTAGGTGTGCTAGCGGGGAGGGATAATGAGCAGTTCTTC. The genes are TRBV7-2 and TRBJ2-1; 9 bases fit TRBD2. The germline gives CDR1 SGHTA, CDR2 FQGNSA. V dropped 1 base and J dropped 7; count of bases not matched to a gene: 11. This CDR3 contains 17 residues.

The chain employs TRBV7-2 and TRBJ2-7; TRBD2 aligns across 12 bases. This CDR3 spans 15 amino acids. V was pared by 4 bases and J by 5 bases, with 6 bases of the junction left unmatched. Germline V gene sequence: CDR1 SGHTA, CDR2 FQGNSA. The CDR3 sequence: CASSSALAGGDEQYF. In DNA, the CDR3 is TGTGCCAGCAGCTCCGCTCTAGCGGGAGGGGACGAGCAGTACTTC.